The rows below give T cell receptor beta chains drawn from one sample of a study of blood T cells in healthy people across ages. From the 5' RACE reads, TCRdb called clonotypes with MiXCR, one entry per CDR3 protein. The table lists about 800,000 distinct CDR3 sequences, about 47% of them singletons. The sequenced material came from blood. All receptors come from an elderly man in good health. Each CDR3 is given with its conserved first and last residue. The D gene is left open where the match is weak. Clone size is given for some rows only: seen once, a few or many times, or a class if the clone is expanded.

cdr3_nt: TGCAGTGCTGCCGACAGCGAACTAGCCTACGAGCAGTACTTC
cdr3_aa: CSAADSELAYEQYF
clone_size: NA
j_call: TRBJ2-7
v_call: TRBV20-1
d_call: NA

cdr3_nt: TGCAGTGCTAGCGGGGGGGACGGGGATGGCACTGAAGCTTTCTTT
cdr3_aa: CSASGGDGDGTEAFF
clone_size: NA
j_call: TRBJ1-1
v_call: TRBV20-1
d_call: NA

cdr3_nt: TGTGCCACCAGCAGCCCCCCTCGGCATGAAAAACTGTTTTTT
cdr3_aa: CATSSPPRHEKLFF
clone_size: once
j_call: TRBJ1-4
v_call: TRBV15
d_call: NA

cdr3_nt: TGCGCCAGCAGCTCGACAGGCCAAAGCACAGATACGCAGTATTTT
cdr3_aa: CASSSTGQSTDTQYF
clone_size: NA
j_call: TRBJ2-3
v_call: TRBV5-1
d_call: NA

cdr3_nt: TGTGCCAGCAGTGAAGACTGGCGCAATGAGCAGTTCTTC
cdr3_aa: CASSEDWRNEQFF
clone_size: NA
j_call: TRBJ2-1
v_call: TRBV6-1
d_call: NA

cdr3_nt: TGTGCCAGCAGCCAAGGCGGTCTAGCGGGAGTCTACAATGAGCAGTTCTTC
cdr3_aa: CASSQGGLAGVYNEQFF
clone_size: NA
j_call: TRBJ2-1
v_call: TRBV4-2
d_call: TRBD2

cdr3_nt: TGCAGTGCTAGAGGGGTAGCCACCCCATCCTACAATGAGCAGTTCTTC
cdr3_aa: CSARGVATPSYNEQFF
clone_size: few
j_call: TRBJ2-1
v_call: TRBV20-1
d_call: NA

cdr3_nt: TGTGCCAGCAGCCTTACTGGGACCGGGAGCAATGAGCAGTTCTTC
cdr3_aa: CASSLTGTGSNEQFF
clone_size: NA
j_call: TRBJ2-1
v_call: TRBV12-3/TRBV12-4
d_call: NA

cdr3_nt: TGTGCCAGCAGACCTCAAGGTCAACGGGGTCTACTTTACAATGAGCAGTTCTTC
cdr3_aa: CASRPQGQRGLLYNEQFF
clone_size: few
j_call: TRBJ2-1
v_call: TRBV12-3/TRBV12-4
d_call: NA

cdr3_nt: TGTGCCAGCAGTTTACTAGGACTAGCGGGAGGTCTGCGCGAGCAGTACTTC
cdr3_aa: CASSLLGLAGGLREQYF
clone_size: NA
j_call: TRBJ2-7
v_call: TRBV27
d_call: TRBD2